Below, 27 T cell receptor beta chains from the same sample are listed, as sequenced in a study of cytomegalovirus exposure and HLA in healthy donors. The PCR made use of 60 Vbeta and 13 Jbeta primers. This table comes from immunoSEQ multiplex PCR, and its TCRdb copy is limited to in-frame clones, with some not included. The sample has over 150,000 clones; over 70% are singletons. The specimen was PBMCs. These TCRs come from a woman between 25 and 40 years old in good health and CMV-seronegative.

The chain uses TRBV7-9 and TRBJ2-7; 7 bases line up with TRBD1. Trimming at V came to 4 bases and at J to 1 base, leaving 4 bases not matched to a gene. In germline, CDR1 is SEHNR, CDR2 FQNEAQ (reference sequence). The CDR3 is made up of 14 amino acids. The CDR3 sequence: CASSSGTESYEQYF. CDR3 nucleotide sequence: TGTGCCAGCAGCTCCGGGACAGAGTCCTACGAGCAGTACTTC. The full variable domain, its missing parts supplied by reference TRBV7-9 and TRBJ2-7, is DTGVSQNPRHKITKRGQNVTFRCDPISEHNRLYWYRQTLGQGPEFLTYFQNEAQLEKSRLLSDRFSAERPKGSFSTLEIQRTEQGDSAMYLCASSSGTESYEQYFGPGTRLTVT.

This sequence joins TRBV19 and TRBJ2-1; D is unclear. CDR3 length: 12 amino acids. Per germline, CDR1 LNHDA and CDR2 SQIVND (reference sequence). Trimming took off 5 bases at V and 2 bases at J, with 4 bases between the two ends. As DNA, the CDR3 is TGTGCCAGTAGTCCTCCCTACAATGAGCAGTTCTTC. It translates to CASSPPYNEQFF.

The chain has TRBV5-1 and TRBJ2-3, with D perhaps TRBD2 (7 bases). This CDR3 is 16 amino acids long. Trimming left V 4 bases short and J 4 bases short, with 19 bases between. The germline V gene encodes CDR1 SGHRS and CDR2 YFSETQ. CDR3 sequence: CASSLALGGGSDTQYF. The CDR3 nucleotides are TGCGCCAGCAGCCTCGCCTTAGGGGGGGGATCAGATACGCAGTATTTT. Complete variable domain (other parts from reference TRBV5-1 and TRBJ2-3): KAGVTQTPRYLIKTRGQQVTLSCSPISGHRSVSWYQQTPGQGLQFLFEYFSETQRNKGNFPGRFSGRQFSNSRSEMNVSTLELGDSALYLCASSLALGGGSDTQYFGPGTRLTVL.

This chain connects TRBV19 to TRBJ2-1; 9 nucleotides align to TRBD2. This CDR3 comprises 15 residues. CDR1 is LNHDA, CDR2 SQIVND, per germline (reference sequence). V was pared by 3 bases and J by 8 bases, with 8 bases of the junction left unmatched. As DNA, the CDR3 is TGTGCCAGTAGTATCCAAGCGGGGGGTCGACATGAGCAGTTCTTC. This translates into CASSIQAGGRHEQFF.

The chain links TRBV6-1 to TRBJ2-3, with a possible D match to TRBD2 (5 bases). The CDR3 loop spans 13 amino acids. Germline CDR1 reads MNHNS; CDR2 reads SASEGT. Between the trimmed V and J ends, which lost 6 bases and 8 bases, there was a span of 15 bases. CDR3 in DNA: TGTGCCAGCAGGGAGGAAGGTGGTGCTACGCAGTATTTT. Its translation: CASREEGGATQYF.

The gene calls are TRBV9 and TRBJ1-5; 9 bases fit TRBD1. CDR1 is SGDLS, CDR2 YYNGEE, per germline. CDR3 size: 14 residues. Trimming removed 2 bases from V and 5 bases from J; junction bases left unmatched: 2. The CDR3 region is CASSVGQGYQPQHF. The CDR3 nucleotides are TGTGCCAGCAGCGTTGGACAGGGGTATCAGCCCCAGCATTTT. The full variable domain, its missing parts supplied by reference TRBV9 and TRBJ1-5, is DSGVTQTPKHLITATGQRVTLRCSPRSGDLSVYWYQQSLDQGLQFLIQYYNGEERAKGNILERFSAQQFPDLHSELNLSSLELGDSALYFCASSVGQGYQPQHFGDGTRLSIL.

The genes are TRBV5-4 and TRBJ2-5; 8 nucleotides align to TRBD1. Trimming cost V 4 bases and J 5 bases; bases outside gene matches: 10. The CDR3 has 15 residues. Germline CDR1 SGHNT, CDR2 YYREEE (reference sequence). The CDR3 here is CASSPGAGGGETQYF. DNA for the CDR3: TGTGCCAGCAGCCCAGGAGCAGGGGGCGGTGAGACCCAGTACTTC.

The V gene is TRBV18, the J gene TRBJ2-2; 9 bases match TRBD1. The J segment lost 4 bases and the V segment lost 5 bases, leaving 5 bases of the junction unmatched. Per the germline V gene, CDR1 is KGHSH and CDR2 is LQKENI. This CDR3 has 15 amino acids. The CDR3 sequence: CASSENRGPTGELFF. The CDR3, as DNA: TGTGCCAGCTCAGAAAACAGGGGGCCCACCGGGGAGCTGTTTTTT.

V usage is TRBV28 and J usage is TRBJ2-7; D might be TRBD2 (6 bases). The V and J ends lost 5 bases and 1 base respectively, with 18 bases between them. Per germline, CDR1 MDHEN and CDR2 SYDVKM. The CDR3 totals 16 residues. The DNA for the CDR3 is TGTGCCAGCAGTCCCCCGAACGATCGGGGGTCCTACGAGCAGTACTTC. This gives the protein CASSPPNDRGSYEQYF.

This clone has just one count. This chain uses TRBV13 with TRBJ2-3; 8 bases agree with TRBD2. V dropped 6 bases and J dropped 6; count of bases not matched to a gene: 5. CDR3 length: 13 amino acids. CDR1 is PRHDT, CDR2 FYEKMQ, per germline (reference sequence). The CDR3 spells CASSFRGGDTQYF. The CDR3 bases are TGTGCCAGCAGTTTCCGGGGGGGCGATACGCAGTATTTT.

As to this clone: Other DNA sequences in the same sample also yield this CDR3. V and J are TRBV10-3 and TRBJ1-1; 9 bases are shared with TRBD1. Germline V gene data show CDR1 as ENHRY and CDR2 as SYGVKD. Trimming cost V 7 bases and J 4 bases; bases outside gene matches: 10. CDR3 size: 15 residues. CDR3 in amino acids: CAINSAGTGTTEAFF. CDR3 in DNA: TGTGCCATCAATTCTGCCGGGACAGGGACCACTGAAGCTTTCTTT.

The chain employs TRBV28 and TRBJ2-7; 9 positions agree with TRBD2. From germline, CDR1 is MDHEN and CDR2 SYDVKM. Trimming cost V 3 bases and J 7 bases; bases outside gene matches: 13. The CDR3 loop spans 16 amino acids. The DNA for the CDR3 is TGTGCCAGCAGTTTTTCCGGCGGGAGGGGGTCAGGGGAGCAGTACTTC. This sequence encodes CASSFSGGRGSGEQYF.

This clone turned up a few times. The chain carries TRBV28 and TRBJ2-6; D may be TRBD1 (7 bases). V gave up 2 bases and J gave up 0 bases, with 20 bases separating them. The CDR3 contains 20 residues. Germline values: CDR1 MDHEN, CDR2 SYDVKM. The CDR3 nucleotides are TGTGCCAGCAGTTTACACCCGTCGACAGGGAGGAACTCTGGGGCCAACGTCCTGACTTTC. It yields the protein CASSLHPSTGRNSGANVLTF.

This chain joins TRBV7-8 and TRBJ2-5, with D possibly matching TRBD1 (7 bases). Germline V gene sequence: CDR1 SGHVS, CDR2 FQNEAQ. This CDR3 region has 14 residues. Trimming took off 3 bases at V and 7 bases at J, with 15 bases between the two ends. The CDR3 reads CASSFIGTAGTQYF. The CDR3 nucleotides are TGTGCCAGCAGCTTTATTGGGACAGCGGGGACCCAGTACTTC.

The J gene is TRBJ2-7, the V gene TRBV5-4; TRBD2 agrees at 11 bases. This CDR3 is 16 amino acids long. V lost 4 bases to trimming and J lost 0 bases; unmatched junction nucleotides: 6. Germline CDR1 is SGHNT and CDR2 is YYREEE (reference sequence). The CDR3 coding sequence is TGTGCCAGCAGCCCGGGACTAGCGGCATACTCCTACGAGCAGTACTTC. Residues: CASSPGLAAYSYEQYF.

The chain combines TRBV7-2 with TRBJ2-3, with 7 bases aligning to TRBD1. V shed 4 bases, J shed 6 bases, and the junction held 4 bases outside the gene matches. Germline CDR1 SGHTA, CDR2 FQGNSA. This CDR3 has 13 residues. The DNA of the CDR3 is TGTGCCAGCAGCTACAGGGGTAGCGATACGCAGTATTTT. It translates to CASSYRGSDTQYF.

This rearrangement joins TRBV5-5 to TRBJ2-1; 7 bases are shared with TRBD2. This CDR3 comprises 15 residues. V was pared by 0 bases and J by 6 bases, with 6 bases of the junction left unmatched. CDR1 and CDR2 (germline): SGHKS, YYEKEE (reference sequence). In nucleotides, the CDR3 is TGTGCCAGCAGCTTGGATCTAGCGGCTATCAATGAGCAGTTCTTC. Translation gives CASSLDLAAINEQFF. Based on the CDR3 plus reference TRBV5-5 and TRBJ2-1, the full variable domain is DAGVTQSPTHLIKTRGQQVTLRCSPISGHKSVSWYQQVLGQGPQFIFQYYEKEERGRGNFPDRFSARQFPNYSSELNVNALLLGDSALYLCASSLDLAAINEQFFGPGTRLTVL.

CDR3 loop: CASSMGLPNQPQHF. The CDR3 DNA reads TGTGCCAGCAGTATGGGACTGCCTAATCAGCCCCAGCATTTT. The gene calls are TRBV2 and TRBJ1-5, with D perhaps TRBD1 (5 bases). Trimming stripped 5 bases from V and 4 bases from J, with 12 bases between. The germline V gene encodes CDR1 SNHLY and CDR2 FYNNEI. The CDR3 consists of 14 residues. The full variable domain, with the rest looked up from reference TRBV2 and TRBJ1-5, is EPEVTQTPSHQVTQMGQEVILRCVPISNHLYFYWYRQILGQKVEFLVSFYNNEISEKSEIFDDQFSVERPDGSNFTLKIRSTKLEDSAMYFCASSMGLPNQPQHFGDGTRLSIL.

This rearrangement joins TRBV2 to TRBJ1-2; no clear D. Germline V lookup: CDR1 SNHLY, CDR2 FYNNEI. V lost 7 bases and J lost 6, with 24 bases in between. This CDR3 is built from 16 residues. As DNA, the CDR3 is TGTGCCAGCACAAGTGGAGGGCAGGAAAAGAGAAATGGCTACACCTTC. It specifies CASTSGGQEKRNGYTF.

The rearrangement uses TRBV7-2 and TRBJ1-5; the match to TRBD1 covers 9 bases. Germline loops: CDR1 SGHTA, CDR2 FQGNSA. CDR3 size: 15 residues. J was trimmed by 6 bases and V by 4 bases; bases with no gene match: 7. The CDR3 loop is CASSSGTGTRQPQHF. The CDR3 DNA reads as TGTGCCAGCAGCTCCGGGACAGGGACCCGTCAGCCCCAGCATTTT.

V usage is TRBV5-1 and J usage is TRBJ2-6, with 9 bases identical to TRBD1. The trim removed 1 base at V and 0 bases at J, leaving 5 bases unmatched. CDR1 and CDR2 (germline): SGHRS, YFSETQ. The CDR3 spans 18 residues. Written as DNA, the CDR3 is TGCGCCAGCAGCTTGACGACAGGGGGTAGCTCTGGGGCCAACGTCCTGACTTTC. Translating gives CASSLTTGGSSGANVLTF.

The chain employs TRBV7-2 and TRBJ2-3; 8 nucleotides match TRBD2. CDR3 length: 15 amino acids. V shed 2 bases, J shed 4 bases, and the junction held 5 bases outside the gene matches. The germline V gene has CDR1 SGHTA and CDR2 FQGNSA. This chain's CDR3 is CASSLLSGGADTQYF. In DNA, the CDR3 is TGTGCCAGCAGCTTACTGAGCGGGGGCGCAGATACGCAGTATTTT. Full variable domain (rest looked up from reference TRBV7-2 and TRBJ2-3): GAGVSQSPSNKVTEKGKDVELRCDPISGHTALYWYRQSLGQGLEFLIYFQGNSAPDKSGLPSDRFSAERTGGSVSTLTIQRTQQEDSAVYLCASSLLSGGADTQYFGPGTRLTVL.

The chain carries TRBV6-1 and TRBJ1-5, with D hard to call. There are 16 residues in the CDR3. Trimming took off 2 bases at V and 0 bases at J, with 11 bases between the two ends. Germline V CDR1 and CDR2: MNHNS, SASEGT. CDR3 residues: CASSEWLSHSNQPQHF. The CDR3 DNA reads TGTGCCAGCAGTGAATGGTTGAGCCATAGCAATCAGCCCCAGCATTTT.

The V gene is TRBV7-9, the J gene TRBJ1-3; D is perhaps TRBD1 (6 bases). V lost 3 bases and J 2 bases, leaving 11 bases between the germline ends. The CDR3 sequence is 15 residues long. Germline lookup yields CDR1 SEHNR and CDR2 FQNEAQ (reference sequence). For the CDR3, the DNA is TGTGCCAGCAGCTTCGGTGACAGGACTGGAAACACCATATATTTT. Its translation is CASSFGDRTGNTIYF.

On this clone itself: One end of the junction does not line up with germline, which may come from a read error. The rearrangement links TRBV6-1 to TRBJ1-1; TRBD1 is a possible D gene (6 bases). CDR1 and CDR2 (germline): MNHNS, SASEGT. The length of the CDR3 is 14 residues. The CDR3 DNA is TGTGCCAACAGTAGGGGGGGCCTGAACACTGAAGCTTTCTTT. Protein sequence: CANSRGGLNTEAFF.

The chain carries TRBV4-1 and TRBJ2-7; 11 bases fit TRBD2. The CDR3 spans 20 residues. V shed 1 base and J 0 bases; nucleotides not matched to a gene: 14. Germline V gene data show CDR1 as MGHRA and CDR2 as YSYEKL. The CDR3 sequence is CASSQASSGGTKKSSYEQYF. CDR3 DNA sequence: TGCGCCAGCAGCCAAGCTTCTAGCGGGGGGACAAAAAAATCCTCCTACGAGCAGTACTTC.

The V gene is TRBV9, the J gene TRBJ2-3; 11 bases are shared with TRBD2. Per germline, CDR1 SGDLS and CDR2 YYNGEE. The CDR3 is 19 residues long. The trim removed 0 bases at V and 0 bases at J, leaving 9 bases unmatched. CDR3 DNA sequence: TGTGCCAGCAGCGTAGCTGGGACTAGCGGATACCTAAGCACAGATACGCAGTATTTT. It translates to CASSVAGTSGYLSTDTQYF.